The next 27 T cell receptor beta chains were all read from a single sample in a study of CD8+CD57+ T cells in acquired aplastic anemia (dated 2018 in TCRdb). Instrument used: Illumina HiSeq 2000. Genomic DNA served as template for TCR beta VDJ combination and CDR3 sequence profiling. Through fastp at Q25 and MiXCR, TCRdb rebuilt clones from the public reads, retaining in-frame beta chains. Identical CDR3 protein sequences are pooled into one entry, listed with their most common genes and DNA. The sample yields fewer than 250,000 distinct CDR3 sequences; 45% to 50% were counted once. Together, the top ten hold 6.5% to 8% of the sample. Patients chosen for sequencing had shown expansion of CD8+CD57+ cells by flow cytometry. Sequenced input: sorted CD4+, CD8+, or CD8+CD57+ T cells (not recorded which) from PBMCs. These receptor sequences come from a human donor with aplastic anemia.

J is TRBJ2-5 and V is TRBV24-1; D not resolved. The CDR3 length is 13 residues. Germline assignment: CDR1 KGHDR and CDR2 SFDVKD. V lost 4 bases and J 5 bases, leaving 10 bases between the germline ends. CDR3 region: CATSEPGSETQYF. The DNA of the CDR3 is TGTGCCACCAGTGAACCAGGCAGTGAGACCCAGTACTTC.

This rearrangement joins TRBV15 to TRBJ1-4, with D possibly being TRBD1 (5 bases). CDR3 length: 16 residues. Germline CDR1 is LNHNV and CDR2 is YYDKDF (reference sequence). The V end lost 0 bases, the J end lost 8 bases, and 16 bases lay between the germline ends. CDR3 amino acids: CATSRERSRAGEKLFF. Written as DNA, the CDR3 is TGTGCCACCAGCAGAGAAAGGTCCAGGGCGGGAGAAAAACTGTTTTTT.

The chain recombines TRBV12-3 or TRBV12-4 with TRBJ2-7; the D gene is possibly TRBD1 (6 bases). The CDR3 length is 12 residues. V gave up 8 bases and J gave up 2 bases, with 10 bases separating them. CDR3 DNA: TGTGCCAGCGGGGGCCCTACCTACGAGCAGTACTTC. Translating it yields CASGGPTYEQYF.

The chain uses TRBV4-3 and TRBJ2-7; unclear D gene. Germline V gene data show CDR1 as LGHNA and CDR2 as YSLEER. Deletions cut 0 bases from V and 4 bases from J, with 7 bases between. The CDR3 spans 13 residues. CDR3 loop: CASSQDTNYEQYF. CDR3 DNA sequence: TGCGCCAGCAGCCAAGACACCAATTACGAGCAGTACTTC.

This clonotype was seen ten or more times. J is TRBJ1-1 and V is TRBV7-9; 10 bases match TRBD1. The CDR3 contains 14 residues. In germline, CDR1 is SEHNR, CDR2 FQNEAQ (reference sequence). V was pared by 5 bases and J by 6 bases, with 6 bases of the junction left unmatched. The CDR3 loop reads CASSESDRGPEAFF. The CDR3 region has the DNA TGTGCCAGCAGCGAGTCAGACAGGGGGCCTGAAGCTTTCTTT.

This clonotype was observed many times. The CDR3 sequence: CSARDLVGETSNYEQYF. Written as DNA, the CDR3 is TGCAGTGCTAGAGATCTGGTTGGGGAGACCTCAAACTACGAGCAGTACTTC. The chain combines TRBV20-1 with TRBJ2-7; D perhaps matches TRBD2 (5 bases). In germline, CDR1 is DFQATT, CDR2 SNEGSKA (reference sequence). CDR3 length: 17 amino acids. Trimming took 0 bases from V and 3 from J, leaving 21 bases between them.

This chain's CDR3 is CSAYPTSGGQETQYF. The CDR3 bases are TGCAGTGCTTACCCGACTAGCGGAGGCCAAGAGACCCAGTACTTC. The J gene is TRBJ2-5, the V gene TRBV20-1; 9 nucleotides align to TRBD2. CDR1 is DFQATT and CDR2 is SNEGSKA in the germline V gene (reference sequence). This CDR3 comprises 15 residues. Losses at the gene ends were 5 bases for V and 1 base for J; bases not matched to a gene: 8.

This chain joins TRBV19 and TRBJ1-4; possible D gene TRBD1, 6 bases. This CDR3 contains 19 residues. Germline V gene data show CDR1 as LNHDA and CDR2 as SQIVND (reference sequence). V lost 1 base and J lost 0, with 18 bases in between. The CDR3 coding sequence is TGTGCCAGTAGTATAGTCCGACAGGCACTTCCTACAACTAATGAAAAACTGTTTTTT. Translation gives CASSIVRQALPTTNEKLFF. Using reference TRBV19 and TRBJ1-4 for the parts outside the CDR3, the full variable domain is DGGITQSPKYLFRKEGQNVTLSCEQNLNHDAMYWYRQDPGQGLRLIYYSQIVNDFQKGDIAEGYSVSREKKESFPLTVTSAQKNPTAFYLCASSIVRQALPTTNEKLFFGSGTQLSVL.

This clonotype was seen many times. The chain employs TRBV20-1 and TRBJ2-7, with TRBD1 as a possible D gene (6 bases). The CDR3 length is 13 residues. The germline V and J ends were trimmed by 3 bases and 3 bases, with 12 bases remaining between them. Germline V lookup: CDR1 DFQATT, CDR2 SNEGSKA (reference sequence). The CDR3 DNA is TGCAGTGCTAGGGGGGCGAGAGACTACGAGCAGTACTTC. Encoded protein: CSARGARDYEQYF.

This chain links TRBV25-1 with TRBJ1-1; no clear D gene. Germline V gene data show CDR1 as MGHDK and CDR2 as SYGVNS. The CDR3 is 14 residues long. Trimming took 0 bases from V and 6 from J, leaving 11 bases between them. In nucleotides, the CDR3 is TGTGCCAGCAGTGAATATAGGTCCGGCGCTGAAGCTTTCTTT. Translated, it gives CASSEYRSGAEAFF.

In the case of this clonotype: The junction and the germline gene differ at one end; a read error may be behind it. The V and J genes are TRBV27 and TRBJ1-3; possibly TRBD1 for D (5 bases). Germline lookup yields CDR1 MNHEY and CDR2 SMNVEV (reference sequence). The CDR3 runs 15 residues. CDR3 DNA: TGTGCCAGCGCTCCTTTGGGGTCTGGGGGAAGCACCATATATTTT. Translated: CASAPLGSGGSTIYF.

This clonotype came up many times. The chain uses TRBV30 and TRBJ2-5; 8 positions match TRBD2. Germline lookup yields CDR1 GTSNPN and CDR2 SVGIG (reference sequence). The CDR3 totals 14 residues. After removal of 4 bases from V and 2 bases from J, the junction contained 6 bases not matched to a gene. CDR3 sequence (DNA): TGTGCCTGGAACGCAGTAGCGGGACAAGAGACCCAGTACTTC. This sequence encodes CAWNAVAGQETQYF.

This clonotype turned up a few times. This rearrangement joins TRBV7-9 to TRBJ1-1; no clear D gene. This CDR3 has 14 residues. The V end was cut by 1 base, the J end by 3 bases, with 9 bases between. From germline, CDR1 is SEHNR and CDR2 FQNEAQ (reference sequence). CDR3 residues: CASSLGLTDTEAFF. The CDR3 DNA follows: TGTGCCAGCAGCTTAGGACTTACGGACACTGAAGCTTTCTTT.

The chain joins TRBV24-1 to TRBJ2-2; 11 nucleotides line up with TRBD2. CDR1 is KGHDR and CDR2 is SFDVKD in the germline V gene. The CDR3 is 16 amino acids. Trimming at V came to 3 bases and at J to 9 bases, leaving 8 bases not matched to a gene. DNA for the CDR3: TGTGCCACCAGTGATCCCGGGACTAGCGGAACACGGGAGCTGTTTTTT. It codes for CATSDPGTSGTRELFF.

To note about this clonotype: This could be a read error, since a much larger clone is one nucleotide away. This chain joins TRBV7-9 and TRBJ1-1; D is unresolved. V was shortened by 5 bases and J by 1 base, with 11 bases between the two germline ends. CDR3 size: 14 residues. Germline V gives CDR1 SEHNR, CDR2 FQNEAQ (reference sequence). CDR3 DNA sequence: TGTGCCAGCAGCCGGTTAGAAGAGAACACTGAAGCTTTCTTT. Residues: CASSRLEENTEAFF.

The chain employs TRBV27 and TRBJ2-2; 8 bases align to TRBD1. With 5 bases clipped from V and 6 bases from J, the junction kept 11 bases outside the gene matches. The CDR3 is 16 amino acids. CDR1 is MNHEY, CDR2 SMNVEV, per germline (reference sequence). CDR3: CASSARDRLYSGELFF. CDR3 nucleotide sequence: TGTGCCAGCAGTGCCCGGGACAGGTTGTACTCCGGGGAGCTGTTTTTT.

The rearrangement uses TRBV19 and TRBJ2-1; 9 bases fit TRBD1. The CDR3 is 16 residues long. Germline V gene sequence: CDR1 LNHDA, CDR2 SQIVND (reference sequence). V dropped 1 base and J dropped 4; count of bases not matched to a gene: 5. DNA of the CDR3: TGTGCCAGTAGTATAGTCACAGGGGGCCCTTACAATGAGCAGTTCTTC. Amino acid sequence: CASSIVTGGPYNEQFF.

This clonotype was seen at least ten times. The chain carries TRBV7-9 and TRBJ1-2; D is uncertain. Trimming pared 1 base from V and 7 bases from J, leaving 16 bases between. There are 15 residues in the CDR3. Germline V CDR1 and CDR2: SEHNR, FQNEAQ (reference sequence). The CDR3 loop is CASSLVGSVSGGYTF. The DNA for the CDR3 is TGTGCCAGCAGCTTAGTTGGCAGCGTGAGTGGTGGCTACACCTTC.

This chain links TRBV10-3 with TRBJ1-6, with 10 positions matching TRBD1. The trim removed 5 bases at V and 4 bases at J, leaving 2 bases unmatched. Germline lookup yields CDR1 ENHRY and CDR2 SYGVKD. The CDR3 covers 15 residues. The CDR3 sequence is CAISKGQGYNSPLHF. CDR3 nucleotide sequence: TGTGCCATCAGTAAGGGACAGGGGTATAATTCACCCCTCCACTTT.

The chain uses TRBV10-3 and TRBJ2-1; the match to TRBD2 covers 13 bases. V lost 4 bases, J lost 1 base, and 13 bases stayed unmatched. Germline V gene data show CDR1 as ENHRY and CDR2 as SYGVKD. There are 20 residues in the CDR3. The CDR3 coding sequence is TGTGCCATCAGTGGGGCCAATTCACTAGCGGGGGGGGGTTCCTACAATGAGCAGTTCTTC. It is translated as CAISGANSLAGGGSYNEQFF.

This clonotype was seen at least ten times. This sequence joins TRBV5-8 and TRBJ2-3; D gene unclear. CDR1 is SGHTS and CDR2 is YDEGEE in the germline V gene. The CDR3 has 12 amino acids. V was clipped by 2 bases and J by 2 bases, with 3 bases between them. CDR3: CASSFPTDTQYF. The CDR3 region has the DNA TGTGCCAGCAGCTTTCCCACAGATACGCAGTATTTT.

The rearrangement links TRBV6-2 or TRBV6-3 to TRBJ2-5; 8 nucleotides align to TRBD1. With V trimmed by 2 bases and J by 6 bases, 8 bases remained unmatched. Per germline, CDR1 MNHEY and CDR2 SVGEGT. This CDR3 is 15 amino acids long. The CDR3 is CASSYRDRFEKTQYF. DNA for the CDR3: TGTGCCAGCAGTTACCGGGACAGGTTCGAAAAGACCCAGTACTTC.

The V call is TRBV20-1, the J call TRBJ2-2; the D is unclear. Per the germline V gene, CDR1 is DFQATT and CDR2 is SNEGSKA (reference sequence). The CDR3 has 15 residues. The ends were cut back, 1 base at V and 4 bases at J, with 13 bases in the middle. The DNA of the CDR3 is TGCAGTGCTAGAGTATTCGCGGACCTCACCGGGGAGCTGTTTTTT. As protein: CSARVFADLTGELFF.

This clonotype has only one observation. The chain carries TRBV20-1 and TRBJ1-1; 7 bases agree with TRBD1. V was pared by 2 bases and J by 4 bases, with 10 bases of the junction left unmatched. The germline V gene has CDR1 DFQATT and CDR2 SNEGSKA (reference sequence). The CDR3 length is 15 residues. DNA for the CDR3: TGCAGTGCTAGAAACTTCCGGGACAGCCTCACTGAAGCTTTCTTT. Protein: CSARNFRDSLTEAFF.

Regarding this clonotype: One junction end disagrees with the germline gene, perhaps due to a read error. CDR3 amino acids: CASSDGVPGYGQYF. The CDR3 DNA follows: TGCGCCAGCAGTGATGGCGTGCCGGGCTACGGGCAGTACTTC. This chain uses TRBV10-1 with TRBJ2-7; D not certain. The V gene's germline CDR1 is WNHNN and CDR2 SYGVQD (reference sequence). The CDR3 length is 14 residues.

This clonotype was seen a few times. This rearrangement joins TRBV2 to TRBJ2-4; the match to TRBD2 covers 9 bases. This CDR3 has 19 amino acids. The germline gives CDR1 SNHLY, CDR2 FYNNEI. V lost 2 bases, J lost 0 bases, and 11 bases stayed unmatched. The DNA for the CDR3 is TGTGCCAGCAGTGAATCTGGAGCGGGGGGTTTCCTAGCCAAAAACATTCAGTACTTC. Protein product: CASSESGAGGFLAKNIQYF. The whole variable domain, filled in from reference TRBV2 and TRBJ2-4, reads EPEVTQTPSHQVTQMGQEVILRCVPISNHLYFYWYRQILGQKVEFLVSFYNNEISEKSEIFDDQFSVERPDGSNFTLKIRSTKLEDSAMYFCASSESGAGGFLAKNIQYFGAGTRLSVL.

The table lists this clonotype with a few counts. The chain employs TRBV27 and TRBJ1-2; a weak D match, TRBD1 (5 bases). V was clipped by 10 bases and J by 5 bases, with 14 bases between them. CDR3 size: 12 residues. CDR1 is MNHEY and CDR2 is SMNVEV in the germline V gene (reference sequence). CDR3 amino acids: CAIWGRFYGYTF. The CDR3 nucleotides read TGTGCCATCTGGGGACGGTTTTATGGCTACACCTTC.